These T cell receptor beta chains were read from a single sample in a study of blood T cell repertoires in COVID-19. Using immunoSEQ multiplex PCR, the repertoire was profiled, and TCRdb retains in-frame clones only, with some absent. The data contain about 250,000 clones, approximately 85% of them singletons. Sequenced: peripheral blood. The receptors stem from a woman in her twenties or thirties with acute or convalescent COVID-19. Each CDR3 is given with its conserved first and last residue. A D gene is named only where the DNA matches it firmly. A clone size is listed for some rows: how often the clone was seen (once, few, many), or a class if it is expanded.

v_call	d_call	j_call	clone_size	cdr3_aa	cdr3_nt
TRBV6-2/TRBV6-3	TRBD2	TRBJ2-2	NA	CASSYSSGRAANTGELFF	TGTGCCAGCAGTTACTCTAGCGGGAGGGCCGCGAACACCGGGGAGCTGTTTTTT
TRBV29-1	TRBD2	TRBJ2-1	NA	CSAFDVFRAGNYNEQFF	TGCAGCGCATTTGACGTATTTAGAGCGGGAAATTACAATGAGCAGTTCTTC
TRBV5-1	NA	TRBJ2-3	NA	CASSLVSDTQYF	TGCGCCAGCAGCTTGGTATCAGATACGCAGTATTTT
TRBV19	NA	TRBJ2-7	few	CASSIGGSSYEQYF	TGTGCCAGTAGTATAGGCGGAAGTTCCTACGAGCAGTACTTC
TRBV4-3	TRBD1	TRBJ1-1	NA	CASSQDLAGGTFHTEAFF	TGCGCCAGCAGCCAAGATCTAGCAGGGGGCACGTTTCATACTGAAGCTTTCTTT
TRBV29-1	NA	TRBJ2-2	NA	CSVGTGQGTGELFF	TGCAGCGTTGGGACGGGACAAGGTACCGGGGAGCTGTTTTTT
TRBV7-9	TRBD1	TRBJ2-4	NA	CASSARDSRNIQYF	TGTGCCAGCAGCGCCCGGGACAGTAGGAACATTCAGTACTTC
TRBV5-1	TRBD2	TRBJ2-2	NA	CASSLVGSGRSTGELFF	TGCGCCAGCAGCTTGGTTGGTAGCGGGAGGAGCACCGGGGAGCTGTTTTTT
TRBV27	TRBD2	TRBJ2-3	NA	CASRDLAGVGQSTDTQYF	TGTGCCAGCAGGGATCTAGCGGGAGTAGGACAGAGCACAGATACGCAGTATTTT
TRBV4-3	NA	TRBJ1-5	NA	CASSLTGISQPQHF	TGCGCCAGCAGCCTCACAGGGATTTCTCAGCCCCAGCATTTT
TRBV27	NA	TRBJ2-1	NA	CASKGRDHNEQFF	TGTGCCAGCAAGGGGCGGGACCACAATGAGCAGTTCTTC
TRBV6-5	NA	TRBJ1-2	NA	CASSYSYLQGNGYTF	TGTGCCAGCAGTTACTCGTATCTCCAGGGAAATGGCTACACCTTC
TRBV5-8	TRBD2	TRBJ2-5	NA	CASSFRTSGRVGETQYF	TGTGCCAGCAGCTTCAGGACTAGCGGGAGGGTTGGAGAGACCCAGTACTTC
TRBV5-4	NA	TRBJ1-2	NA	CASSLWQGYGYTF	TGTGCCAGCAGCTTGTGGCAGGGATATGGCTACACCTTC
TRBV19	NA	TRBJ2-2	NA	CASSDIKGQDTIANTGELFF	TGTGCCAGTAGTGATATTAAAGGTCAGGACACGATCGCGAACACCGGGGAGCTGTTTTTT
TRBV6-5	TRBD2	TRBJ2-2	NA	CASSYGAGGIGELFF	TGTGCCAGCAGTTACGGGGCGGGAGGGATCGGGGAGCTGTTTTTT
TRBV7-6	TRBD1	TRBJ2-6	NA	CASSPQGSGANVLTF	TGTGCCAGCAGCCCACAGGGGTCTGGGGCCAACGTCCTGACTTTC
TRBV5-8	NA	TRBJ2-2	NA	CASSLDLPGAGELFF	TGTGCCAGCAGCTTGGACCTACCCGGGGCCGGGGAGCTGTTTTTT
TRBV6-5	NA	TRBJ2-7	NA	CASSQTLIKYEQYF	TGTGCCAGCAGTCAAACCCTAATAAAATACGAGCAGTACTTC
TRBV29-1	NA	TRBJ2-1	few	CSVELANEQFF	TGCAGCGTTGAACTAGCAAATGAGCAGTTCTTC
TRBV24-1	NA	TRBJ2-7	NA	CATSDLQTVRRYYEQYF	TGTGCCACCAGTGACTTACAGACAGTTAGACGCTATTACGAGCAGTACTTC
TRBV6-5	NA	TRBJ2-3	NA	CASSRDWAADTQYF	TGTGCCAGCAGCCGGGACTGGGCAGCAGATACGCAGTATTTT
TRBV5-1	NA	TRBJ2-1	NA	CASSGRDAGDNEQFF	TGCGCCAGCAGCGGTCGGGATGCGGGTGACAATGAGCAGTTCTTC
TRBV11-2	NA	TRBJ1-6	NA	CASSFGVAPLHF	TGTGCCAGCAGCTTCGGGGTTGCACCCCTCCACTTT
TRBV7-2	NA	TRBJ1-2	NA	CASSLGNSNYGYTF	TGTGCCAGCAGCTTAGGGAACAGTAACTATGGCTACACCTTC
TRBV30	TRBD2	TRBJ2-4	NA	CAWSVRREGRGNIQYF	TGTGCCTGGAGTGTACGGCGGGAGGGCCGCGGAAACATTCAGTACTTC
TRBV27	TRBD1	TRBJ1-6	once	CASSFGGQGNSPLHF	TGTGCCAGCAGTTTTGGGGGACAGGGGAATTCACCCCTCCACTTT
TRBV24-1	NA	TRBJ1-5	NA	CATSDDGQNQPQHF	TGTGCCACCAGTGATGACGGACAGAATCAGCCCCAGCATTTT
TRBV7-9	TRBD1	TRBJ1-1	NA	CASSWGQGNTEAFF	TGTGCCAGCAGCTGGGGACAGGGGAACACTGAAGCTTTCTTT
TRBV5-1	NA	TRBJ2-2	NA	CASSVTGNTGELFF	TGCGCCAGCAGCGTTACAGGGAACACCGGGGAGCTGTTTTTT
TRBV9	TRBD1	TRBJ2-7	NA	CASSRDSNYEQYF	TGTGCCAGCAGCCGGGACAGCAACTACGAGCAGTACTTC
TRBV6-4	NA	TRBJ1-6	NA	CASSDPPRKVNSYNSPLHF	TGTGCCAGCAGTGACCCCCCCAGAAAAGTAAACTCCTATAATTCACCCCTCCACTTT
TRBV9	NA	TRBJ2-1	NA	CASSIRAPAEQFF	TGTGCCAGCAGCATCAGGGCCCCCGCTGAGCAGTTCTTC
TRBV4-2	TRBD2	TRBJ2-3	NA	CASSQDGLAGGGAGTDTQYF	TGTGCCAGCAGCCAAGATGGTCTAGCGGGAGGGGGGGCTGGCACAGATACGCAGTATTTT
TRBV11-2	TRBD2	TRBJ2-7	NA	CASSRTAAGGYYEQYF	TGTGCCAGCAGCCGTACTGCTGCGGGAGGGTACTACGAGCAGTACTTC
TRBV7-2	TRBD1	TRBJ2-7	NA	CASSLTGDPSYEQYF	TGTGCCAGCAGCTTAACAGGGGACCCCTCCTACGAGCAGTACTTC
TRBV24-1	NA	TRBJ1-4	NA	CATSDSGAQGISEKLFF	TGTGCCACCAGTGATTCCGGGGCCCAGGGGATAAGCGAAAAACTGTTTTTT
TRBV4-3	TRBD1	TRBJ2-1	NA	CASSQGAGQGRNEQFF	TGCGCCAGCAGCCAAGGGGCTGGACAGGGTCGGAATGAGCAGTTCTTC
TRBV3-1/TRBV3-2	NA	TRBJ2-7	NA	CASSQDNRYPYEQYF	TGTGCCAGCAGCCAGGATAACAGGTACCCTTACGAGCAGTACTTC
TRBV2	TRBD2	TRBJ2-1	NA	CASSETSGKVEQFF	TGTGCCAGCAGCGAGACTAGCGGGAAGGTTGAGCAGTTCTTC
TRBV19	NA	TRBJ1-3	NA	CASSSSRVGAGNTIYF	TGTGCCAGTAGTTCAAGTCGGGTTGGAGCTGGAAACACCATATATTTT
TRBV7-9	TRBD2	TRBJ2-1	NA	CASSPRLAGGGSSYNEQFF	TGTGCCAGTTCCCCCCGTCTAGCGGGAGGAGGAAGCTCCTACAATGAGCAGTTCTTC
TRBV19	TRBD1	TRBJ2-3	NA	CASSMWRGQGVTDTQYF	TGTGCCAGTAGTATGTGGCGAGGACAGGGAGTCACAGATACGCAGTATTTT
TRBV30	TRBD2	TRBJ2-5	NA	CAWSQMTSGVQETQYF	TGTGCCTGGAGCCAGATGACTAGCGGGGTCCAAGAGACCCAGTACTTC
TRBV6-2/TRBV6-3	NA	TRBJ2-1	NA	CASSYREWGNNEQFF	TGTGCCAGCAGTTATCGGGAGTGGGGAAACAATGAGCAGTTCTTC
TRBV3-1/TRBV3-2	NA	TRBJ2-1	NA	CASRLSAGALNEQFF	TGTGCCAGCAGACTCTCCGCTGGGGCTTTAAATGAGCAGTTCTTC
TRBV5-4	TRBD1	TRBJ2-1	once	CASSLGQGNLDEQFF	TGTGCCAGCAGCTTGGGACAGGGCAATCTAGATGAGCAGTTCTTC
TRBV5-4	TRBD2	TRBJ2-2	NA	CASSFGAGGTGELFF	TGTGCCAGCAGCTTTGGTGCGGGAGGTACCGGGGAGCTGTTTTTT
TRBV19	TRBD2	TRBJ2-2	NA	CASRGGLAGGPGTGELFF	TGTGCCAGTAGGGGAGGGCTAGCGGGAGGGCCAGGCACCGGGGAGCTGTTTTTT
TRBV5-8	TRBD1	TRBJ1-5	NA	CASSWYRGSGNQPQHF	TGTGCCAGCAGCTGGTACAGGGGGTCGGGGAATCAGCCCCAGCATTTT
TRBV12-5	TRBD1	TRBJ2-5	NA	CASGLVDRGQETQYF	TGTGCTAGTGGTTTGGTAGACAGGGGCCAAGAGACCCAGTACTTC
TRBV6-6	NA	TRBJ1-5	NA	CASNPWGGNQPQHF	TGTGCCAGCAACCCATGGGGAGGGAATCAGCCCCAGCATTTT
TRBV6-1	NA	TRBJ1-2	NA	CASSDGSGGAHGYTF	TGTGCCAGCAGTGATGGGTCTGGGGGCGCCCATGGCTACACCTTC
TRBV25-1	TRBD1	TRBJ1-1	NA	CASRGTGVTEAFF	TGTGCCAGCAGGGGCACAGGGGTCACTGAAGCTTTCTTT
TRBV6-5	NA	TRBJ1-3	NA	CASRSTHFSGNTIYF	TGTGCCAGCAGATCGACACATTTCTCTGGAAACACCATATATTTT
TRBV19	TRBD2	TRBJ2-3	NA	CASTLGGFGTDTQYF	TGTGCCAGTACCCTCGGGGGGTTCGGCACAGATACGCAGTATTTT
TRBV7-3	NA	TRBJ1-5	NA	CASSLSPTSNQPQHF	TGTGCCAGCAGCTTAAGCCCCACAAGCAATCAGCCCCAGCATTTT
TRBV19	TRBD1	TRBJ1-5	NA	CASSRQGGNQPQHF	TGTGCCAGTAGTAGACAGGGAGGCAATCAGCCCCAGCATTTT
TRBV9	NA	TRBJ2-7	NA	CASSPTSFLYEQYF	TGTGCCAGCAGCCCCACTAGTTTTCTCTACGAGCAGTACTTC